This TCR beta chain was sequenced for a study of regulatory T cells in long-lasting Graves disease. Both iRepertoire HTBI primers and Arm-PCR of CDR3 regions were used to build the TCR beta libraries. TCRdb re-analysed the multiplex PCR reads in MiXCR, keeping a single row per CDR3 protein. The sample includes 450,000 to 600,000 distinct CDR3 sequences, about 13% of them seen just once. As for time point: newly diagnosed GD, antithyroid drugs for less than 3 months. From RNA extracted from PBMCs, the TCR library was made. Germline lookup yields CDR1 MGHDK and CDR2 SYGVNS. V was pared by 4 bases and J by 3 bases, with 12 bases between. This CDR3 has 14 amino acids. These data also featured in a second study, about T cells in Graves' hyperthyroidism and ophthalmopathy. Per that paper: RT-PCR in the first round (using the HTBI primer set) targeted the TCR CDR3.

The material was peripheral blood mononuclear cells (PBMCs), obtained at new diagnosis, from a patient treated with antithyroid drugs. This clonotype was obtained from a man younger than 45 with Graves disease. The chain links TRBV25-1 to TRBJ1-1; a possible D gene is TRBD1 (6 bases). The chain's CDR3 is CASSVQGWDTEAFF. The CDR3 nucleotides read TGTGCCAGCAGTGTACAGGGATGGGACACTGAAGCTTTCTTT.